This entry features one TCR beta chain sequence. These data come from a study of blood T cell repertoires in COVID-19. In the study overall: From the United States, Italy and Spain came samples of acute and convalescent COVID-19. From T cells, B-cell-depleted T cells, or PBMCs came the material, which was cDNA or gDNA.

Germline CDR1 reads MGHRA; CDR2 reads YSYEKL. The V gene lost 3 bases and the J gene lost 5 bases, with 14 bases spanning the gap. This CDR3 comprises 14 residues. Methods used by the authors: By means of reference gene primer amplification, nucleated cell counts were estimated. This table comes from immunoSEQ multiplex PCR, and its TCRdb copy is limited to in-frame clones, with some not included. V and J calls and clone size follow that table, whereas D and trimming were derived from the DNA. The sample records roughly 32,000 clones, approximately 85% being singletons. The clonotype was recovered from a man at least 80 years old with active COVID-19. The sequenced material came from peripheral blood. This chain joins TRBV4-1 and TRBJ2-7, with D perhaps matching TRBD2 (5 bases). This CDR3 reads CASSQDLSVHEQYF. CDR3 bases: TGCGCCAGCAGCCAGGACTTAAGTGTCCACGAGCAGTACTTC.